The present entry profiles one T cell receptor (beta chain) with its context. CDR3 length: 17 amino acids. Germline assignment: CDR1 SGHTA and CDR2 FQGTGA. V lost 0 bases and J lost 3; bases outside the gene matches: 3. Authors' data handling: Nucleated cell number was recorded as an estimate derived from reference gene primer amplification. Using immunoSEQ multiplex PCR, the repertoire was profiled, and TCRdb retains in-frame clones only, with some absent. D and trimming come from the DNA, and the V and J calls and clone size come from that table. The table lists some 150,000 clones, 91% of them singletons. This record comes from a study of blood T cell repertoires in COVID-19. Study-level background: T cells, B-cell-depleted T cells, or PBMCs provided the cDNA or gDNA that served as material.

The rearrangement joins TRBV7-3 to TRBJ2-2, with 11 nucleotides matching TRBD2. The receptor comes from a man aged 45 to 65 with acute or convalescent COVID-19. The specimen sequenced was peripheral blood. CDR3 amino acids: CASSLTSGRAYTGELFF. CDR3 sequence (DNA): TGTGCCAGCAGCTTAACTAGCGGGAGGGCATACACCGGGGAGCTGTTTTTT.